These T cell receptor beta chains were read from a single sample in a study of CD8 T cells in Susac syndrome. TCRdb redid the calling of the immunoSEQ multiplex PCR reads with MiXCR, one entry per CDR3 protein. The sample carries about 140,000 distinct CDR3 sequences, 95% recorded once. The sample consisted of CD4+ T cells from PBMCs. The receptors here all came from a human donor with Susac syndrome. CDR3s include the opening cysteine and the closing phenylalanine or tryptophan. The order of the fields is J gene, D gene, clone size, V gene, CDR3 DNA, CDR3 protein. D genes are given only for firm matches. Rows give clone size only sometimes, using once, few, many, or a class for an expanded clone.

j_call: TRBJ2-3; d_call: .; clone_size: .; v_call: TRBV10-3; cdr3_nt: TGTGCCATCAGTGGGACTGGGACAGATACGCAGTATTTT; cdr3_aa: CAISGTGTDTQYF
j_call: TRBJ2-7; d_call: .; clone_size: once; v_call: TRBV20-1; cdr3_nt: TGCAGTGCTAGGCGGGACATGAGATACGAGCAGTACTTC; cdr3_aa: CSARRDMRYEQYF
j_call: TRBJ2-7; d_call: TRBD1; clone_size: .; v_call: TRBV20-1; cdr3_nt: TGCAGTGCTAGTGTAGGATGGCTTCGGGACAGGGACCACGAGCAGTACTTC; cdr3_aa: CSASVGWLRDRDHEQYF
j_call: TRBJ2-7; d_call: .; clone_size: .; v_call: TRBV12-5; cdr3_nt: TGTGCTAGTGGCATGGCAGGCGAGCAGTACTTC; cdr3_aa: CASGMAGEQYF
j_call: TRBJ1-4; d_call: .; clone_size: .; v_call: TRBV30; cdr3_nt: TGTGCCTGGAGGGCGGATGCTAATGAAAAACTGTTTTTT; cdr3_aa: CAWRADANEKLFF
j_call: TRBJ2-5; d_call: .; clone_size: .; v_call: TRBV7-2; cdr3_nt: TGTGCCACCCGTCTGGAATTAGGGACCCAGTACTTC; cdr3_aa: CATRLELGTQYF
j_call: TRBJ1-1; d_call: .; clone_size: .; v_call: TRBV6-1; cdr3_nt: TGTGCCAGCAGGAGACACATGAACACTGAAGCTTTCTTT; cdr3_aa: CASRRHMNTEAFF
j_call: TRBJ1-5; d_call: .; clone_size: few; v_call: TRBV6-6; cdr3_nt: TGTGCCAGCAGTTACGGGGAGGGCAATCAGCCCCAGCATTTT; cdr3_aa: CASSYGEGNQPQHF
j_call: TRBJ2-7; d_call: TRBD2; clone_size: once; v_call: TRBV20-1; cdr3_nt: TGCAGTGCTAAGTATGGGAGGGGTTACGAGCAGTACTTC; cdr3_aa: CSAKYGRGYEQYF
j_call: TRBJ1-2; d_call: .; clone_size: once; v_call: TRBV12-3/TRBV12-4; cdr3_nt: TGTGCCAGCGGGGCGGCTTATGGCTACACCTTC; cdr3_aa: CASGAAYGYTF
j_call: TRBJ1-2; d_call: .; clone_size: once; v_call: TRBV29-1; cdr3_nt: TGCAGCGTAGGCAGGGGAAGGAGCGGCTACACCTTC; cdr3_aa: CSVGRGRSGYTF
j_call: TRBJ1-6; d_call: .; clone_size: .; v_call: TRBV5-1; cdr3_nt: TGCGCCAGCAGCTCGGGCAGCCTCGCCAATTCACCCCTCCACTTT; cdr3_aa: CASSSGSLANSPLHF
j_call: TRBJ2-3; d_call: .; clone_size: .; v_call: TRBV12-3/TRBV12-4; cdr3_nt: TGTGCCAGCAGTTTGCTGCAGCCTAGCACAGATACGCAGTATTTT; cdr3_aa: CASSLLQPSTDTQYF
j_call: TRBJ1-1; d_call: .; clone_size: .; v_call: TRBV2; cdr3_nt: TGTGCCAGCAGATATCGGACGGGAATGAACACTGAAGCTTTCTTT; cdr3_aa: CASRYRTGMNTEAFF
j_call: TRBJ1-1; d_call: .; clone_size: few; v_call: TRBV29-1; cdr3_nt: TGCAGCGTTGAGGAAGCGAACACTGAAGCTTTCTTT; cdr3_aa: CSVEEANTEAFF
j_call: TRBJ2-3; d_call: TRBD2; clone_size: .; v_call: TRBV30; cdr3_nt: TGTGCCCGCGGGAGCGGGTCCCCAGATACGCAGTATTTT; cdr3_aa: CARGSGSPDTQYF
j_call: TRBJ1-2; d_call: .; clone_size: once; v_call: TRBV4-1; cdr3_nt: TGCGCCAGCAGCCAAGTTGGAGTCCGCTACACCTTC; cdr3_aa: CASSQVGVRYTF
j_call: TRBJ2-3; d_call: .; clone_size: .; v_call: TRBV29-1; cdr3_nt: TGCAGCGTTGGTCAGGGGAAAGATACGCAGTATTTT; cdr3_aa: CSVGQGKDTQYF
j_call: TRBJ1-5; d_call: .; clone_size: .; v_call: TRBV20-1; cdr3_nt: TGCAGTGCTAGAGGCCGGGAGGGCAATCAGCCCCAGCATTTT; cdr3_aa: CSARGREGNQPQHF
j_call: TRBJ1-1; d_call: .; clone_size: once; v_call: TRBV25-1; cdr3_nt: TGTGCCAGCAACCCCTGTAGAGGCACTGAAGCTTTCTTT; cdr3_aa: CASNPCRGTEAFF
j_call: TRBJ2-7; d_call: TRBD1; clone_size: .; v_call: TRBV28; cdr3_nt: TGTGCCAGCAGTTTCACCGGGACAGCCTACGAGCAGTACTTC; cdr3_aa: CASSFTGTAYEQYF
j_call: TRBJ2-7; d_call: .; clone_size: .; v_call: TRBV9; cdr3_nt: TGTGCCAGCAGCGTATCCCCGACAACCTACGAGCAGTACTTC; cdr3_aa: CASSVSPTTYEQYF
j_call: TRBJ2-1; d_call: TRBD2; clone_size: .; v_call: TRBV30; cdr3_nt: TGTGCCTGGAGTAATAGCGGGGGGGCCTACAATGAGCAGTTCTTC; cdr3_aa: CAWSNSGGAYNEQFF
j_call: TRBJ2-1; d_call: .; clone_size: few; v_call: TRBV4-1; cdr3_nt: TGCGCCAGCAGCCAACTAGACATGATCTCCTACAATGAGCAGTTCTTC; cdr3_aa: CASSQLDMISYNEQFF
j_call: TRBJ2-2; d_call: .; clone_size: .; v_call: TRBV6-2/TRBV6-3; cdr3_nt: TGTGCCAGCAGTTACCCAACCGGGGCCAACACCGGGGAGCTGTTTTTT; cdr3_aa: CASSYPTGANTGELFF
j_call: TRBJ1-1; d_call: .; clone_size: .; v_call: TRBV28; cdr3_nt: TGTGCCGGCAGGCGGGGGATGAACACTGAAGCTTTCTTT; cdr3_aa: CAGRRGMNTEAFF